These 10 T cell receptor beta chains came from one sample sequenced in a study of human T cells and chemical hapten exposure. Time point given: patch test 3, about 24 weeks after DPC sensitization. Described treatment: therapeutic diphenylcyclopropenone sensitization with weekly scalp DPC. Using its own MiXCR run on the RACE reads, TCRdb lists one record per CDR3 protein. The sample has about 30,000 distinct CDR3 sequences, 5.8% seen once. This specimen consisted of whole blood, obtained in connection with sensitization to the hapten diphenylcyclopropenone (DPC). The receptors were gathered from a man aged 30-40 years with alopecia areata. Some clones in this sample may be carry-over from other donors' samples.

This clonotype was recorded at least ten times. This chain connects TRBV7-2 to TRBJ2-7; 8 bases line up with TRBD1. Germline CDR1 SGHTA, CDR2 FQGNSA. V trimming: 5 bases; J trimming: 3 bases; junction bases outside the gene matches: 9. This CDR3 has 15 amino acids. The CDR3 loop is CASSPPGQGYYEQYF. Here the CDR3 DNA reads TGTGCCAGCAGCCCCCCCGGACAGGGATACTACGAGCAGTACTTC. Together with reference TRBV7-2 and TRBJ2-7, the CDR3 gives the full variable domain: GAGVSQSPSNKVTEKGKDVELRCDPISGHTALYWYRQSLGQGLEFLIYFQGNSAPDKSGLPSDRFSAERTGGSVSTLTIQRTQQEDSAVYLCASSPPGQGYYEQYFGPGTRLTVT.

This clonotype was found a few times. The V and J genes are TRBV7-9 and TRBJ2-3; D possibly matches TRBD1 or TRBD2 (6 bases each). Germline values: CDR1 SEHNR, CDR2 FQNEAQ (reference sequence). Between the trimmed V and J ends, which lost 3 bases and 5 bases, there was a span of 15 bases. This CDR3 is built from 15 residues. The CDR3 spells CASSFFTGAGDTQYF. The CDR3 DNA is TGTGCCAGCAGCTTCTTTACGGGGGCGGGAGATACGCAGTATTTT.

The chain carries TRBV27 and TRBJ2-1; no clear D gene. CDR1 is MNHEY, CDR2 SMNVEV, per germline (reference sequence). Trimming pared 5 bases from V and 5 bases from J, leaving 13 bases between. CDR3 length: 14 residues. This chain's CDR3 is CASSPPSFNNEQFF. CDR3 bases: TGTGCCAGCAGTCCACCTAGTTTTAACAATGAGCAGTTCTTC.

At least ten counts were recorded for this clonotype. The chain employs TRBV7-9 and TRBJ2-7; no firm D call. V was shortened by 5 bases and J by 7 bases, with 15 bases between the two germline ends. The V gene's germline CDR1 is SEHNR and CDR2 FQNEAQ (reference sequence). This CDR3 spans 13 amino acids. For the CDR3, the DNA is TGTGCCAGCAGCCCCACGGACGCGCAGGAGCAGTACTTC. Encoded protein: CASSPTDAQEQYF.

This clonotype was seen many times. The chain links TRBV20-1 to TRBJ1-3; 7 nucleotides match TRBD1. This CDR3 has 14 amino acids. J gave up 0 bases and V 5 bases, and 4 bases lay outside the gene matches. The germline V gene has CDR1 DFQATT and CDR2 SNEGSKA (reference sequence). Written as DNA, the CDR3 is TGCAGTGCTGGGGACAGTAACTCTGGAAACACCATATATTTT. It specifies CSAGDSNSGNTIYF.

This clonotype was counted many times. The rearrangement uses TRBV14 and TRBJ2-1; 9 bases fit TRBD1. The germline CDR1 and CDR2 sequences are SGHDN and FVKESK. V lost 4 bases, J lost 5 bases, and 9 bases stayed unmatched. This CDR3 spans 16 amino acids. CDR3 bases: TGTGCCAGCAGCCCCTACGGGACAGGGAGAGACAATGAGCAGTTCTTC. This codes for CASSPYGTGRDNEQFF.

This clonotype was seen repeatedly, ten times or more. The J gene is TRBJ2-7, the V gene TRBV20-1; TRBD2 aligns across 15 bases. Germline V gives CDR1 DFQATT, CDR2 SNEGSKA (reference sequence). The CDR3 totals 17 residues. J was trimmed by 0 bases and V by 5 bases; bases with no gene match: 8. In DNA, the CDR3 is TGCAGTGCTGGGGTTGGACTAGCGGGAGGGAGCTCCTACGAGCAGTACTTC. It is translated as CSAGVGLAGGSSYEQYF.

This clonotype came up many times. V usage is TRBV5-1 and J usage is TRBJ2-2, with D possibly TRBD2 on 6 matching bases. The CDR3 has 15 residues. V dropped 2 bases and J dropped 1 base, with 9 bases sitting between them. Germline V gives CDR1 SGHRS, CDR2 YFSETQ. The CDR3: CASSFGGLNTGELFF. DNA of the CDR3: TGCGCCAGCAGCTTCGGGGGTTTGAACACCGGGGAGCTGTTTTTT.

There are many counts of this clonotype. The chain couples TRBV30 to TRBJ2-5; 7 bases are shared with TRBD2. The germline V gene has CDR1 GTSNPN and CDR2 SVGIG (reference sequence). V dropped 4 bases and J dropped 2; count of bases not matched to a gene: 7. The CDR3 contains 14 residues. In nucleotides, the CDR3 is TGTGCCTGGACTCGGTGGGGACTACAAGAGACCCAGTACTTC. Protein: CAWTRWGLQETQYF.

There are many counts of this clonotype. The chain couples TRBV11-2 to TRBJ2-7; a possible D gene is TRBD2 (6 bases). The CDR3 is 15 amino acids. Germline-derived CDR1 and CDR2 are SGHAT and FQNNGV. V shed 3 bases and J shed 1 base, with 13 bases lying between them. The CDR3 coding sequence is TGTGCCAGCAGCTTCGCTAGCGACAGATCCTACGAGCAGTACTTC. It translates to CASSFASDRSYEQYF.